One and the same sample provided the 27 T cell receptor beta chains below, sequenced in a study of OX40 agonist ivuxolimab in advanced cancers. The data were produced by immunoSEQ multiplex PCR, yet TCRdb's version contains in-frame clones alone and is incomplete. In the table there are about 81,000 clones, around nine tenths of which are singletons. The material sequenced was CD4+ or CD8+ T cells sorted from blood, taken in a trial of the OX40 agonist ivuxolimab. Every receptor here comes from an adult with an advanced solid tumor such as melanoma, head and neck, liver or kidney cancer.

The gene calls are TRBV6-5 and TRBJ1-1; D may be TRBD1 (6 bases). The CDR3 totals 13 residues. The V and J ends lost 2 bases and 6 bases respectively, with 10 bases between them. The germline CDR1 and CDR2 sequences are MNHEY and SVGAGI. In nucleotides, the CDR3 is TGTGCCAGCAGTTACCCAGGGGTTTCTGAAGCTTTCTTT. Translation gives CASSYPGVSEAFF.

The chain couples TRBV5-1 to TRBJ2-3; 11 bases map to TRBD1. Unmatched junction bases numbered 3, after V lost 4 bases and J lost 2 bases. The CDR3 spans 15 residues. In germline, CDR1 is SGHRS, CDR2 YFSETQ. CDR3 region: CASSTGQGVTDTQYF. The CDR3 DNA follows: TGCGCCAGCAGCACGGGACAGGGGGTCACAGATACGCAGTATTTT.

This chain uses TRBV25-1 with TRBJ1-1; tentative D call: TRBD1 (5 bases). Germline V CDR1 and CDR2: MGHDK, SYGVNS. Trimming removed 4 bases from V and 3 bases from J, with 12 bases in between. The CDR3 has 14 amino acids. This CDR3 is CASSVGGEDTEAFF. The CDR3 region has the DNA TGTGCCAGCAGTGTAGGAGGGGAGGACACTGAAGCTTTCTTT.

The chain uses TRBV28 and TRBJ1-3; 12 bases match TRBD1. The V segment lost 7 bases and the J segment 8 bases; nucleotides outside the gene matches: 12. The CDR3 spans 16 residues. Germline CDR1 MDHEN, CDR2 SYDVKM. CDR3 sequence: CASTRGGDRGLDTIYF. The CDR3 region has the DNA TGTGCCAGCACTCGGGGTGGGGACAGGGGGCTAGACACCATATATTTT.

This chain joins TRBV5-1 and TRBJ1-5; D gene unclear. Trimming cost V 4 bases and J 5 bases, with 16 bases left between them. The CDR3 is 15 residues long. The germline gives CDR1 SGHRS, CDR2 YFSETQ. CDR3 protein: CASSLGLPGDQPQHF. As DNA, the CDR3 is TGCGCCAGCAGCCTCGGACTCCCGGGCGATCAGCCCCAGCATTTT.

V is TRBV7-6 and J is TRBJ2-7, with 10 positions matching TRBD1. The CDR3 sequence is 14 residues long. V trimming: 4 bases; J trimming: 5 bases; junction bases outside the gene matches: 5. CDR1 is SGHVS, CDR2 FNYEAQ, per germline. In DNA, the CDR3 is TGTGCCAGCAGCTACTCCGGGACAGGGGACGAGCAGTACTTC. Encoded protein: CASSYSGTGDEQYF.

This rearrangement joins TRBV7-2 to TRBJ1-2, with a possible D match to TRBD1 (5 bases). CDR3 length: 14 amino acids. Trimming removed 2 bases at V and 6 bases at J, with 13 bases between. Germline V gene sequence: CDR1 SGHTA, CDR2 FQGNSA. The CDR3 DNA reads TGTGCCAGCAGCTTATTCGCCGGGGGTGATGGCTACACCTTC. Protein: CASSLFAGGDGYTF. The whole variable domain, remainder taken from reference TRBV7-2 and TRBJ1-2, is GAGVSQSPSNKVTEKGKDVELRCDPISGHTALYWYRQSLGQGLEFLIYFQGNSAPDKSGLPSDRFSAERTGGSVSTLTIQRTQQEDSAVYLCASSLFAGGDGYTFGSGTRLTVV.

J is TRBJ2-3 and V is TRBV7-2, with a tentative D call TRBD2 (5 bases). Germline V gene sequence: CDR1 SGHTA, CDR2 FQGNSA. V was cut by 11 bases and J by 6 bases, with 15 bases left in between. The CDR3 is made up of 12 amino acids. The CDR3 loop reads CAVRGPGDTQYF. Here the CDR3 DNA reads TGTGCCGTCAGAGGTCCGGGGGATACGCAGTATTTT. Full variable domain (remainder filled in from reference TRBV7-2 and TRBJ2-3): GAGVSQSPSNKVTEKGKDVELRCDPISGHTALYWYRQSLGQGLEFLIYFQGNSAPDKSGLPSDRFSAERTGGSVSTLTIQRTQQEDSAVYLCAVRGPGDTQYFGPGTRLTVL.

The rearrangement uses TRBV6-6 and TRBJ1-2, with D possibly being TRBD1 (6 bases). The germline V gene has CDR1 MNHNY and CDR2 SVGAGI (reference sequence). This CDR3 contains 13 residues. V gave up 7 bases and J gave up 7 bases, with 16 bases separating them. The CDR3 loop reads CASTLPGASGYTF. DNA for the CDR3: TGTGCCAGCACCCTACCAGGGGCAAGTGGCTACACCTTC.

With respect to this clone: Other DNA sequences in this sample translate to the same CDR3. The genes are TRBV5-1 and TRBJ2-1; D gene ambiguous. This CDR3 is built from 13 residues. V shed 1 base and J shed 4 bases, with 6 bases lying between them. CDR1 and CDR2 (germline): SGHRS, YFSETQ. CDR3 in amino acids: CASSLNSYNEQFF. CDR3 coding DNA: TGCGCCAGCAGCTTGAATTCGTACAATGAGCAGTTCTTC. Using reference TRBV5-1 and TRBJ2-1 for the parts outside the CDR3, the full variable domain is KAGVTQTPRYLIKTRGQQVTLSCSPISGHRSVSWYQQTPGQGLQFLFEYFSETQRNKGNFPGRFSGRQFSNSRSEMNVSTLELGDSALYLCASSLNSYNEQFFGPGTRLTVL.

The genes are TRBV9 and TRBJ1-2; D remains unclear. The CDR3 runs 13 residues. V was pared by 0 bases and J by 5 bases, with 8 bases between. Germline CDR1 is SGDLS and CDR2 is YYNGEE. Here the CDR3 DNA reads TGTGCCAGCAGCGTAGCAGGAAAGTATGGCTACACCTTC. This sequence encodes CASSVAGKYGYTF.

This clone was observed once. The chain carries TRBV7-3 and TRBJ2-7, with D possibly matching TRBD2 (6 bases). V lost 2 bases and J lost 2, with 10 bases in between. This CDR3 contains 14 residues. The germline gives CDR1 SGHTA, CDR2 FQGTGA. For the CDR3, the DNA is TGTGCCAGCAGCTTAGGGACTCCTCCCTACGAGCAGTACTTC. Translated, it gives CASSLGTPPYEQYF.

This clone was counted only a few times. The genes are TRBV5-1 and TRBJ1-1, with D unresolved. CDR3 length: 14 amino acids. V shed 5 bases and J shed 1 base, with 12 bases lying between them. The germline gives CDR1 SGHRS, CDR2 YFSETQ. DNA of the CDR3: TGCGCCAGCAGGCTGAGGGTAAAGAACACTGAAGCTTTCTTT. It translates to CASRLRVKNTEAFF.

The chain combines TRBV2 with TRBJ1-6, with a possible D match to TRBD1 (5 bases). With 0 bases removed from V and 6 bases from J, the gap between germline ends came to 6 bases. Germline CDR1 and CDR2: SNHLY and FYNNEI. CDR3 length: 14 residues. Here the CDR3 DNA reads TGTGCCAGCAGTGAAGCGACAGTTAATTCACCCCTCCACTTT. It codes for CASSEATVNSPLHF.

The chain joins TRBV5-8 to TRBJ2-3, with unresolved D. From germline, CDR1 is SGHTS and CDR2 YDEGEE. V lost 4 bases and J 6 bases, leaving 24 bases between the germline ends. The CDR3 totals 17 residues. CDR3 sequence reads: CASSIGSSARWSDTQYF. The DNA of the CDR3 is TGTGCCAGCAGCATTGGGTCTTCGGCACGGTGGTCGGATACGCAGTATTTT.

The genes are TRBV13 and TRBJ2-7, with D possibly matching TRBD1 (8 bases). The CDR3 contains 13 residues. Germline V gives CDR1 PRHDT, CDR2 FYEKMQ (reference sequence). V lost 5 bases, J lost 6 bases, and 14 bases lay in between. CDR3 in DNA: TGTGCCAGCAGCCTACAGGGGGGGGCCGAGCAGTACTTC. This codes for CASSLQGGAEQYF.

The chain is built from TRBV5-4 and TRBJ1-4, with TRBD1 as a possible D gene (6 bases). Germline loops: CDR1 SGHNT, CDR2 YYREEE (reference sequence). The V and J ends lost 0 bases and 6 bases respectively, with 9 bases between them. This CDR3 region has 14 residues. For the CDR3, the DNA is TGTGCCAGCAGCTTGGAGGGGGTCGATGAAAAACTGTTTTTT. Protein product: CASSLEGVDEKLFF. The whole variable domain, remainder taken from reference TRBV5-4 and TRBJ1-4, is ETGVTQSPTHLIKTRGQQVTLRCSSQSGHNTVSWYQQALGQGPQFIFQYYREEENGRGNFPPRFSGLQFPNYSSELNVNALELDDSALYLCASSLEGVDEKLFFGSGTQLSVL.

The chain couples TRBV5-4 to TRBJ2-2, with D perhaps matching TRBD1 or TRBD2 (5 bases each). Germline CDR1 and CDR2: SGHNT and YYREEE (reference sequence). The length of the CDR3 is 15 residues. The V end lost 2 bases, the J end lost 2 bases, and 10 bases lay between the germline ends. CDR3 sequence reads: CASSLSGGNTGELFF. CDR3 coding DNA: TGTGCCAGCAGCTTAAGTGGGGGTAACACCGGGGAGCTGTTTTTT.

The J gene is TRBJ1-4, the V gene TRBV16, with D possibly matching TRBD1 (6 bases). The CDR3 spans 14 residues. V dropped 8 bases and J dropped 8 bases, with 18 bases sitting between them. CDR1 is KGHSY, CDR2 FQNENV, per germline. CDR3 nucleotide sequence: TGTGCCAGCGGAAGGACAGCCACGGGGGAAAAACTGTTTTTT. Amino acid sequence: CASGRTATGEKLFF.

The chain joins TRBV19 to TRBJ1-5; D is unclear. Deletions cut 1 base from V and 4 bases from J, with 11 bases between. Per germline, CDR1 LNHDA and CDR2 SQIVND (reference sequence). The CDR3 loop spans 15 amino acids. The CDR3 sequence: CASSIASGPNQPQHF. CDR3 bases: TGTGCCAGTAGTATAGCGTCCGGGCCTAATCAGCCCCAGCATTTT.

This chain joins TRBV5-1 and TRBJ2-3; weak D call: TRBD2 (6 bases). The V gene lost 0 bases and the J gene lost 3 bases, with 14 bases spanning the gap. The CDR3 is 16 amino acids. Per germline, CDR1 SGHRS and CDR2 YFSETQ. CDR3 amino acids: CASSLGGVVGTDTQYF. The CDR3 DNA sequence: TGCGCCAGCAGCTTGGGCGGGGTAGTGGGGACAGATACGCAGTATTTT.

V is TRBV6-1 and J is TRBJ2-5; no reliable D call. V lost 5 bases and J lost 2, with 9 bases in between. Germline CDR1 reads MNHNS; CDR2 reads SASEGT. The CDR3 spans 13 residues. CDR3 region: CASSYTAQETQYF. The CDR3 coding sequence is TGTGCCAGCAGTTATACAGCGCAAGAGACCCAGTACTTC.

Turning to this clone: The missing conserved phenylalanine or tryptophan at the end of this CDR3 makes a read error likely. This sequence joins TRBV6-6 and TRBJ1-6; tentatively, D is TRBD1 (5 bases). Trimming shortened V by 6 bases and J by 10 bases, and 13 bases separated the two germline ends. CDR3 size: 13 residues. Germline loops: CDR1 MNHNY, CDR2 SVGAGI (reference sequence). The CDR3: CASRRGEQSPLHL. The CDR3 DNA sequence: TGTGCCAGCAGACGGGGGGAGCAATCACCCCTCCACCTT.

The rearrangement links TRBV5-4 to TRBJ1-1, with a possible D match to TRBD1 (6 bases). This CDR3 region has 13 residues. The V end was cut by 1 base, the J end by 7 bases, with 11 bases between. The germline CDR1 and CDR2 sequences are SGHNT and YYREEE (reference sequence). The chain's CDR3 is CASSLPRGGEAFF. CDR3 DNA sequence: TGTGCCAGCAGCTTGCCCAGAGGGGGTGAAGCTTTCTTT.

This clone was seen a single time. J is TRBJ2-7 and V is TRBV28, with TRBD2 matching over 7 bases. The CDR3 has 12 residues. The germline CDR1 and CDR2 sequences are MDHEN and SYDVKM. The trim removed 8 bases at V and 6 bases at J, leaving 7 bases unmatched. This chain's CDR3 is CASWRGFGEQYF. The CDR3 region has the DNA TGTGCCAGCTGGCGGGGGTTCGGCGAGCAGTACTTC.

The chain recombines TRBV18 with TRBJ2-7; D may be TRBD1 or TRBD2 (5 bases each). V was shortened by 3 bases and J by 6 bases, with 12 bases between the two germline ends. The CDR3 is 13 residues long. Germline CDR1 and CDR2: KGHSH and LQKENI. The CDR3 region has the DNA TGTGCCAGCTCACCGGGACGGGGAGCCGAGCAGTACTTC. Protein product: CASSPGRGAEQYF. The full variable domain, rest sourced from reference TRBV18 and TRBJ2-7, is NAGVMQNPRHLVRRRGQEARLRCSPMKGHSHVYWYRQLPEEGLKFMVYLQKENIIDESGMPKERFSAEFPKEGPSILRIQQVVRGDSAAYFCASSPGRGAEQYFGPGTRLTVT.

This clone came up once. The genes are TRBV6-6 and TRBJ2-5; possible D gene TRBD2, 6 bases. Trimming removed 6 bases at V and 4 bases at J, with 9 bases between. The germline gives CDR1 MNHNY, CDR2 SVGAGI (reference sequence). CDR3 length: 12 residues. In DNA form, the CDR3 reads TGTGCCAGCAGCCCCGGGGGAGAGACCCAGTACTTC. Amino acids: CASSPGGETQYF.